This T cell receptor (beta chain) was identified during a study of cytomegalovirus exposure and HLA in healthy donors. General study findings and limits: A later analysis reportedly found that, within productive TCRs, an Asian-associated ancestry cluster had fewer N-insertions than the mean observed across the approximately 600 donors. Sequence variants that were highly shared formed a cluster that was likely a sequencing artifact. It was taken for granted in presence/absence analyses that sequencing depth across donors was roughly uniform.

There are 19 residues in the CDR3. Each donor was nominally healthy when sampled (though unrecorded immune exposures were likely). PCR was performed using 60 Vbeta and 13 Jbeta primers. Profiling relied on immunoSEQ multiplex PCR, and the TCRdb table lists in-frame clones only, not all of them. In the table there are 150,000 or so clones, 82% of which are singletons. This clone appeared a few times. The antigen is not known. The rearrangement links TRBV21-1 to TRBJ1-3; no check of the table's D call, TRBD1, against the DNA was made. TRBV21-1 is tagged as a pseudogene. Sequenced: PBMCs. The clonotype comes from a man younger than 30 in good health and CMV-seropositive. The CDR3: CASSKPGDNGGLSGNTIYF. As DNA, the CDR3 is TGTGCCAGCAGCAAACCCGGGGACAATGGAGGCCTCTCTGGAAACACCATATATTTT.